This entry describes one T cell receptor beta chain. The antigen is undetermined. A universal primer site was added by template switching, and unique molecular identifiers were carried by the cDNA. MiXCR was run by TCRdb on the 5' RACE reads, yielding one entry per CDR3 protein. The sample yields about 530,000 distinct CDR3 sequences, about 16% seen once. The data stem from a study of identical twins. Looked up from germline, CDR1 is SGHVS and CDR2 is FQNEAQ. V gave up 1 base and J gave up 10 bases, with 14 bases separating them. This CDR3 has 15 residues. Study-level points and caveats: The study based its conclusions on cross-sectional statistical analysis and did not follow the same donors. Out-of-frame alpha sequences shared by twins showed excess low generation probability.

The data also belong to a second study, concerning yellow fever vaccine responses in identical twins. This second study says: It has been reported that, in twins, the vaccine T cell response seemed partly convergent and partly personalized.

The sequence was obtained from a woman aged 18 to 35 in good health. The sample was CD4+ T cells sorted from blood. The chain combines TRBV7-8 with TRBJ1-6; D may be TRBD1 (6 bases). The CDR3 DNA reads as TGTGCCAGCAGCTTAGGCTCAGGGGAGAGGTCACCCCTCCACTTT. It is translated as CASSLGSGERSPLHF. The entire variable domain, with the rest obtained from reference TRBV7-8 and TRBJ1-6, is as follows: GAGVSQSPRYKVAKRGQDVALRCDPISGHVSLFWYQQALGQGPEFLTYFQNEAQLDKSGLPSDRFFAERPEGSVSTLKIQRTQQEDSAVYLCASSLGSGERSPLHFGNGTRLTVT.